This TCR beta chain was found in a study of blood T cell repertoires in COVID-19. Sequenced by immunoSEQ multiplex PCR; TCRdb stores in-frame clones only, minus some. The sample lists hundreds of thousands of clones, about 88% seen once, with roughly 7.3% in the top ten. This clone was picked up one time. J was trimmed by 3 bases and V by 2 bases; bases with no gene match: 4. Germline assignment: CDR1 KGHSH and CDR2 LQKENI. CDR3 size: 16 residues. V and J are TRBV18 and TRBJ2-3, with 11 bases lining up with TRBD2. Sequencing was done on a sample of peripheral blood. This clonotype was obtained from a woman in her forties or fifties with COVID-19, enrolled during active disease. The CDR3 nucleotides are TGTGCCAGCTCACCATTTAGCGGGGGGGCGACAGATACGCAGTATTTT. This codes for CASSPFSGGATDTQYF.